The entry that follows covers one TCR beta chain sequence. At least ten counts were recorded for this clonotype. Its specific antigen is unknown. No base-level quality is on record; no much larger clone is a single base apart. At the junction V is shortened by 3 bases and J by 5 bases; bases outside the gene matches: 5. Taken from cysteine to phenylalanine, the CDR3 has 14 residues. The retained sequence is limited to the CDR3, 42 bases, with the frame set at the first base. From the germline V gene (reference sequence), CDR1 is DFQATT and CDR2 is SNEGSKA. This sample was included in a study of blood T cells in healthy people across ages (dated by TCRdb to between 2014 and 2016). Regarding the research as a whole: Template switching captured roughly one uniquely barcoded TCR beta cDNA molecule per two T cells in model experiments. Age-related changes in TCR beta repertoire diversity were measured in the study by deep sequencing normalized with unique cDNA molecular identifiers. For two donors (one aged 18 to 29 and one aged 80 or older), the study analyzed two additional independent replicas of 1 million unique cDNA reads from the same blood draw. Donors were grouped into four age groups: young (average about 15 years), middle-aged (39), aged (around 56) and long-lived (around 82). To avoid experimental bias, donors of different ages were spread randomly across the sequencing lanes.

The library came from 5' RACE. Data came from an Illumina HiSeq 2500. The second PCR ran for about 6 to 12 cycles and used a J-beta primer mix along with a sample-barcoded 5' primer. A unique molecular identifier was introduced onto each TCR beta cDNA molecule by a template-switch 5' adaptor carrying 12 random nucleotides. At least 2.5 million CDR3-containing paired-end reads were obtained from each sample. First-strand cDNA was synthesized from all RNA with the Mint cDNA synthesis kit, primed by a TRBC-specific oligonucleotide. After uracil-DNA glycosylase treatment, a first 18-cycle PCR used universal primers M1SS and BC2_uni_R on all cDNA. In the source study's methods: For normalization, 1 million high-quality reads, each with a distinct molecular identifier, were randomly selected from each sample. Instead of being binned into consensus sequences, reads with shared molecular identifiers were discarded. MiTCR, set to a Q25 quality threshold and the strictest error-elimination algorithm, was used for CDR3 identification, clonotype clustering and error correction. A nonparametric unseen species model with Euler transformation was used to estimate lower-bound total TCR beta diversity. TCRdb itself trimmed the public reads at Q25 with fastp, ran MiXCR and retained productive beta chains. Each entry merges the rows of one CDR3 protein and shows their most common DNA and genes. What appears here as the V and J calls and clone size reflects TCRdb's work, not the paper's. The sample has more than 1 million distinct CDR3 sequences on record, 45% of them singletons. The ten largest clones add up to about 19% of the sample.

Summary of the overall study and its limitations: Because the CMV infection status of the donors was unknown, age-related changes in expanded clonotypes may potentially have been confounded. Total diversity estimates from one million sequenced T cells were considered lower bounds and underestimates. Observed TCR beta diversity per million T cells fell roughly linearly with age, and a significant reduction was already apparent by age around 36. Observed TCR beta diversity correlated strongly with the percentage of naive T cells measured by flow cytometry. Because profiling used bulk unsorted PBMCs, naive and antigen-experienced compartments could not be compared conclusively. Compared with the aged group, the long-lived group had more naive CD4+ T cells, fewer expanded clones and increased TCR diversity, suggesting age selection.

Donors were a few dozen systemically healthy Caucasian individuals from Russia aged roughly 6 to 95 years. Each donor gave ten milliliters of peripheral blood, drawn into EDTA-treated Vacutainer tubes. Ficoll-Paque density-gradient centrifugation was used to isolate PBMCs, with at least 6 million per sample. Total RNA, at least 5.5 micrograms per sample, was extracted from PBMCs with Trizol reagent. For every donor, an aliquot of PBMCs went through flow cytometry to measure the percentages of naive CD45RAhigh/CD27high T cells. The TCR comes from a woman aged 55-75 years in good health. Sequencing was carried out using blood. This receptor chain uses TRBV20-1 and TRBJ2-1, with 9 central nucleotides matching TRBD2. The CDR3 amino acid sequence is: CSARGLAGDNEQFF. In nucleotide form, the sequence is TGCAGTGCTAGGGGATTAGCGGGAGACAATGAGCAGTTCTTC.